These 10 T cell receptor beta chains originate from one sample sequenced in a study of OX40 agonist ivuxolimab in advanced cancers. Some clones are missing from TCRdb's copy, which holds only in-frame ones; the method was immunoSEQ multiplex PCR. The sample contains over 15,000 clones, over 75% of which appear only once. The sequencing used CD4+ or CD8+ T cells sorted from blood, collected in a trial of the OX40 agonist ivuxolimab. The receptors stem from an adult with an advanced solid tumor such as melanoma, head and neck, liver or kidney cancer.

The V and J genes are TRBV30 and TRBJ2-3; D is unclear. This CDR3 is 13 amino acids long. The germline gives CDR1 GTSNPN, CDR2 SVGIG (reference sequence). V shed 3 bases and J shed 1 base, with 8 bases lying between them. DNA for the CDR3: TGTGCCTGGAGCCGGATGGGCACAGATACGCAGTATTTT. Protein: CAWSRMGTDTQYF.

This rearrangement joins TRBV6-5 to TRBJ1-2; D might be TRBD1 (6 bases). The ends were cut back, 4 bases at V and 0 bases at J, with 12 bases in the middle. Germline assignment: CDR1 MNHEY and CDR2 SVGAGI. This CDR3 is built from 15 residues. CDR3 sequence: CASSSTGFANYGYTF. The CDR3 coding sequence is TGTGCCAGCAGTTCTACAGGGTTTGCTAACTATGGCTACACCTTC.

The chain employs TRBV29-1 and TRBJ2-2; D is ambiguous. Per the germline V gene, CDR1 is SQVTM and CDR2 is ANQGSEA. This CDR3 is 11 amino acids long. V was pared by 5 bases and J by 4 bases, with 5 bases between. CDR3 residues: CSVWGTGELFF. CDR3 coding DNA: TGCAGCGTTTGGGGCACCGGGGAGCTGTTTTTT.

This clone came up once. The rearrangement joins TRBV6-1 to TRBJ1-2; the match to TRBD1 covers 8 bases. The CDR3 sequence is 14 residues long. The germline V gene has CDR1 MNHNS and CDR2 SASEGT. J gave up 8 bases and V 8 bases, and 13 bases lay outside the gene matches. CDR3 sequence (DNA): TGTGCCAGCTACGGAAGGTCAGGGGGCGACGGCTACACCTTC. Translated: CASYGRSGGDGYTF.

CDR3 loop: CASSVTSGRGEQFF. CDR3 nucleotides: TGTGCCAGCAGCGTGACTAGCGGGAGAGGCGAGCAGTTCTTC. This chain uses TRBV7-6 with TRBJ2-1; the match to TRBD2 covers 12 bases. The CDR3 runs to 14 residues. The V gene's germline CDR1 is SGHVS and CDR2 FNYEAQ. Germline trimming cut 5 bases from V and 10 bases from J; bases unmatched to any gene: 6.

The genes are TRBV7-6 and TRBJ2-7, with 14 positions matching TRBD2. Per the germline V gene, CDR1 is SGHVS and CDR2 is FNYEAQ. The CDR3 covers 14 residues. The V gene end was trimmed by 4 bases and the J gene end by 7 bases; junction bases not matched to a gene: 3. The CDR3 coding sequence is TGTGCCAGCAGCTCGGGACTAGCGGGAGTGGAGCAGTACTTC. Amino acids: CASSSGLAGVEQYF.

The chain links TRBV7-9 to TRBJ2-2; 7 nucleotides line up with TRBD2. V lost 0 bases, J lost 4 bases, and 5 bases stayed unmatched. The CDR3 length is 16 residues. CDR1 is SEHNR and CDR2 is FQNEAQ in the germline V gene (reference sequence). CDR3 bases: TGTGCCAGCAGCTTAGCGGGAGGGCCCGTCACCGGGGAGCTGTTTTTT. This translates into CASSLAGGPVTGELFF.

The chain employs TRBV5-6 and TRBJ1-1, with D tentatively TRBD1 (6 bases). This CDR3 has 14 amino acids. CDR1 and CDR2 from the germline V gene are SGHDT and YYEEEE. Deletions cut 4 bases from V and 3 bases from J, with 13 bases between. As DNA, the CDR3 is TGTGCCAGCAGCCTGGTGGGGGCTTACACTGAAGCTTTCTTT. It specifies CASSLVGAYTEAFF.

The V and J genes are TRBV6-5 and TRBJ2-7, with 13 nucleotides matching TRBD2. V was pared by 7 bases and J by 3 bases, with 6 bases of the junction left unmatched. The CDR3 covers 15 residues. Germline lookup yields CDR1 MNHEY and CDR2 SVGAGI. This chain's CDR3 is CASTPGTSGIYEQYF. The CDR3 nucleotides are TGTGCCAGCACCCCCGGGACTAGCGGGATCTACGAGCAGTACTTC.

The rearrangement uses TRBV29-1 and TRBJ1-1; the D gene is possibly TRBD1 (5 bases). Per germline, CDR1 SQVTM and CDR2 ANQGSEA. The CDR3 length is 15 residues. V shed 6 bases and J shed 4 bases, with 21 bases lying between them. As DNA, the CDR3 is TGCAGCGTACCGGGGGGACTTACCGCCCTCACTGAAGCTTTCTTT. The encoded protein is CSVPGGLTALTEAFF.